Reported below is one T cell receptor (beta chain). This record belongs to a study of blood T cell repertoires in COVID-19. For the study at large: COVID-19 samples collected from the United States, Italy and Spain covered acute and convalescent phases.

Assay used: immunoSEQ multiplex PCR; TCRdb lists only in-frame clones, some missing. The top ten hold approximately 4.1% of the sample, which has a few hundred thousand clones, approximately 89% seen once. Enrolment of Seattle patients took place during active infection, and they were followed longitudinally. Germline assignment: CDR1 SGHRS and CDR2 YFSETQ. The CDR3 contains 15 residues. The trim removed 0 bases at V and 0 bases at J, leaving 3 bases unmatched. The V gene is TRBV5-1, the J gene TRBJ2-7, with 7 positions matching TRBD1. Sequencing used peripheral blood. The sequence came from a woman in her sixties with COVID-19, enrolled during active disease. The CDR3 protein is CASSLVTGTSYEQYF. As DNA, the CDR3 is TGCGCCAGCAGCTTGGTGACAGGGACCTCCTACGAGCAGTACTTC.